This is a list of T cell receptor beta chains from one sample in a study of blood T cell repertoires in COVID-19. Using immunoSEQ multiplex PCR, the repertoire was profiled, and TCRdb retains in-frame clones only, with some absent. This sample carries under 250,000 clones, roughly 89% of them seen once, and the ten largest clones take 2% to 3%. Sequenced: PBMCs or T cells enriched from blood (not recorded which). The receptors were sampled from a woman in her 30s with acute COVID-19. The CDR3 runs from the conserved cysteine through the conserved F or W. The D gene is left open where the match is weak. Clone size is given for some rows only: seen once, a few or many times, or a class if the clone is expanded.

CDR3 DNA: TGCGCCAGCAGCTCGGACAGGGCTGATGAAAAACTGTTTTTT
CDR3 protein: CASSSDRADEKLFF
clone size: .
V gene: TRBV5-1
J gene: TRBJ1-4
D gene: TRBD1

CDR3 DNA: TGTGCCAGCATGGGGCGGGGGCCCTACAATGAGCAGTTCTTC
CDR3 protein: CASMGRGPYNEQFF
clone size: .
V gene: TRBV2
J gene: TRBJ2-1
D gene: .

CDR3 DNA: TGCGCCAGCAGCTTAGCCGCTTACACTGAAGCTTTCTTT
CDR3 protein: CASSLAAYTEAFF
clone size: .
V gene: TRBV5-1
J gene: TRBJ1-1
D gene: .

CDR3 DNA: TGTGCCAGCAGCCTTCTCCGGGTGGAGGGAAACACCATATATTTT
CDR3 protein: CASSLLRVEGNTIYF
clone size: .
V gene: TRBV3-1/TRBV3-2
J gene: TRBJ1-3
D gene: .

CDR3 DNA: TGTGCCAGTAGTATTATGAGACACCCATATAGCAATCAGCCCCAGCATTTT
CDR3 protein: CASSIMRHPYSNQPQHF
clone size: .
V gene: TRBV19
J gene: TRBJ1-5
D gene: .

CDR3 DNA: TGTGCCAGCAGCCAAGATTGGGGGGGACCAGATACGCAGTATTTT
CDR3 protein: CASSQDWGGPDTQYF
clone size: .
V gene: TRBV3-1/TRBV3-2
J gene: TRBJ2-3
D gene: TRBD2

CDR3 DNA: TGTGCCAGCAGCCTTACAGGCGACACTGAAGCTTTCTTT
CDR3 protein: CASSLTGDTEAFF
clone size: .
V gene: TRBV3-1/TRBV3-2
J gene: TRBJ1-1
D gene: .

CDR3 DNA: TGCGCCAGCAGCCGCCATGACCCGGACAGGAACTATGGCTACACCTTC
CDR3 protein: CASSRHDPDRNYGYTF
clone size: .
V gene: TRBV4-1
J gene: TRBJ1-2
D gene: TRBD1

CDR3 DNA: TGTGCCTGGACCCCCGGGACAGGGTATTACAATGAGCAGTTCTTC
CDR3 protein: CAWTPGTGYYNEQFF
clone size: .
V gene: TRBV30
J gene: TRBJ2-1
D gene: TRBD1

CDR3 DNA: TGCGCCAGCAGCTTGGCTTCTAACCTCCCCTACAATGAGCAGTTCTTC
CDR3 protein: CASSLASNLPYNEQFF
clone size: .
V gene: TRBV5-1
J gene: TRBJ2-1
D gene: .

CDR3 DNA: TGTGCCATCATAGACGGAGCCAGGGGAAGCTACGAGCAGTACTTC
CDR3 protein: CAIIDGARGSYEQYF
clone size: few
V gene: TRBV10-3
J gene: TRBJ2-7
D gene: .

CDR3 DNA: TGTGCCACCAGTGATTCCTCAGGGTCTCGCACAGATACGCAGTATTTT
CDR3 protein: CATSDSSGSRTDTQYF
clone size: few
V gene: TRBV24-1
J gene: TRBJ2-3
D gene: .

CDR3 DNA: TGTGCCAGCAGTGAGAACCCAGGGCCCTACGAGCAGTACTTC
CDR3 protein: CASSENPGPYEQYF
clone size: few
V gene: TRBV6-1
J gene: TRBJ2-7
D gene: .

CDR3 DNA: TGTGCCAGCAGCTTCCAGAATCATGGCTACACCTTC
CDR3 protein: CASSFQNHGYTF
clone size: .
V gene: TRBV7-9
J gene: TRBJ1-2
D gene: .

CDR3 DNA: TGTGCCAGTAGTATATATGAGTCGGGGAACGAGCAGTACTTC
CDR3 protein: CASSIYESGNEQYF
clone size: .
V gene: TRBV19
J gene: TRBJ2-7
D gene: .

CDR3 DNA: TGTGCCAGCAGCTTAGCAGGGGTCTATGGCTACACCTTC
CDR3 protein: CASSLAGVYGYTF
clone size: few
V gene: TRBV7-2
J gene: TRBJ1-2
D gene: .

CDR3 DNA: TGCGCCAGCAGCCAAGAAACCGGGGGGACCTTCTACGAGCAGTACTTC
CDR3 protein: CASSQETGGTFYEQYF
clone size: .
V gene: TRBV4-1
J gene: TRBJ2-7
D gene: TRBD2

CDR3 DNA: TGTGCCACCAGCAGAGATTTGGTACGCGATCAGCCCCAGCATTTT
CDR3 protein: CATSRDLVRDQPQHF
clone size: .
V gene: TRBV15
J gene: TRBJ1-5
D gene: .

CDR3 DNA: TGTGCCAGTTCCACAGTGCTTAACCAAGAGACCCAGTACTTC
CDR3 protein: CASSTVLNQETQYF
clone size: .
V gene: TRBV19
J gene: TRBJ2-5
D gene: .

CDR3 DNA: TGTGCCAGCTCACCCGGTTTTGCAGGGGACTCACCCCTCCACTTT
CDR3 protein: CASSPGFAGDSPLHF
clone size: .
V gene: TRBV18
J gene: TRBJ1-6
D gene: .

CDR3 DNA: TGCGCCAGCAGATGGAGCTCTGGAAACACCATATATTTT
CDR3 protein: CASRWSSGNTIYF
clone size: .
V gene: TRBV10-1
J gene: TRBJ1-3
D gene: .

CDR3 DNA: TGTGCCAGCAGCCACAGGGGAACCTACAATGAGCAGTTCTTC
CDR3 protein: CASSHRGTYNEQFF
clone size: .
V gene: TRBV14
J gene: TRBJ2-1
D gene: .

CDR3 DNA: TGTGCCAGCTCCCAGGGGCCGAGAACTGAAGCTTTCTTT
CDR3 protein: CASSQGPRTEAFF
clone size: few
V gene: TRBV14
J gene: TRBJ1-1
D gene: .

CDR3 DNA: TGTGCCAGCAGTTTACAGGGAGGCGACACTGAAGCTTTCTTT
CDR3 protein: CASSLQGGDTEAFF
clone size: .
V gene: TRBV7-2
J gene: TRBJ1-1
D gene: .

CDR3 DNA: TGCGCCAGCAGCCAAGATGAGGGTTGGAACTATGGCTACACCTTC
CDR3 protein: CASSQDEGWNYGYTF
clone size: .
V gene: TRBV4-1
J gene: TRBJ1-2
D gene: .

CDR3 DNA: TGCGCCAGCAGCCAAGATGGGGGGACTAGCGGGGGAGATACGCAGTATTTT
CDR3 protein: CASSQDGGTSGGDTQYF
clone size: once
V gene: TRBV4-3
J gene: TRBJ2-3
D gene: TRBD2

CDR3 DNA: TGTGCCAGCAGCCCACGGCGAGGGGGCAATGAGCAGTTCTTC
CDR3 protein: CASSPRRGGNEQFF
clone size: .
V gene: TRBV11-2
J gene: TRBJ2-1
D gene: .

CDR3 DNA: TGTGCCAGCAGCTCCGCCCCACACGTGGCTAATGAAAAACTGTTTTTT
CDR3 protein: CASSSAPHVANEKLFF
clone size: .
V gene: TRBV7-6
J gene: TRBJ1-4
D gene: .

CDR3 DNA: TGCGCCAGCAGCCAAGGACAGCCCGGGGAGACCCAGTACTTC
CDR3 protein: CASSQGQPGETQYF
clone size: .
V gene: TRBV4-3
J gene: TRBJ2-5
D gene: .

CDR3 DNA: TGTGCCAGCAGTACTCTGGTTGAGCAGTTCTTC
CDR3 protein: CASSTLVEQFF
clone size: .
V gene: TRBV12-3/TRBV12-4
J gene: TRBJ2-1
D gene: .

CDR3 DNA: TGTGCCAGCAGCCTAGGCCAAGGGGATATAGGCGAGCAGTACTTC
CDR3 protein: CASSLGQGDIGEQYF
clone size: many
V gene: TRBV11-3
J gene: TRBJ2-7
D gene: .

CDR3 DNA: TGTGCCAGCAGCCAATTTGCGGGGGGCACAGATACGCAGTATTTT
CDR3 protein: CASSQFAGGTDTQYF
clone size: .
V gene: TRBV3-1/TRBV3-2
J gene: TRBJ2-3
D gene: TRBD2

CDR3 DNA: TGCGCCAGCAGCCAAGTGGGTGAGGCAGTCTACGAGCAGTACTTC
CDR3 protein: CASSQVGEAVYEQYF
clone size: .
V gene: TRBV4-1
J gene: TRBJ2-7
D gene: .

CDR3 DNA: TGTGCCAGCAGCCCGACAGGGACCGCAACTAATGAAAAACTGTTTTTT
CDR3 protein: CASSPTGTATNEKLFF
clone size: .
V gene: TRBV7-6
J gene: TRBJ1-4
D gene: TRBD1

CDR3 DNA: TGTGCCAGCAGCCAGGTTGACGACACTGAAGCTTTCTTT
CDR3 protein: CASSQVDDTEAFF
clone size: .
V gene: TRBV21-1
J gene: TRBJ1-1
D gene: .

CDR3 DNA: TGTGCCAGCATCCTCGGCCGGGGGGTCCACACTGAAGCTTTCTTT
CDR3 protein: CASILGRGVHTEAFF
clone size: .
V gene: TRBV5-6
J gene: TRBJ1-1
D gene: .

CDR3 DNA: TGTGCCAGCAGTTGGACAGGCAGAAACTATGGCTACACCTTC
CDR3 protein: CASSWTGRNYGYTF
clone size: .
V gene: TRBV27
J gene: TRBJ1-2
D gene: TRBD1

CDR3 DNA: TGTGCCAGCAGCCTCGGGACAGGGATCCCCGGGGAGCTGTTTTTT
CDR3 protein: CASSLGTGIPGELFF
clone size: .
V gene: TRBV6-5
J gene: TRBJ2-2
D gene: TRBD1

CDR3 DNA: TGTGCCAGCAGTGAAGCGCGTGGGGAGTTGACCTACGAGCAGTACTTC
CDR3 protein: CASSEARGELTYEQYF
clone size: .
V gene: TRBV6-1
J gene: TRBJ2-7
D gene: .

CDR3 DNA: TGTGCCAGCAGTTCGACAGGGTCTGGAAACACCATATATTTT
CDR3 protein: CASSSTGSGNTIYF
clone size: .
V gene: TRBV2
J gene: TRBJ1-3
D gene: TRBD1

CDR3 DNA: TGTGCCAGCAGCTTAAGCGCCCCCAACCTACAAGAGACCCAGTACTTC
CDR3 protein: CASSLSAPNLQETQYF
clone size: .
V gene: TRBV7-2
J gene: TRBJ2-5
D gene: .

CDR3 DNA: TGTGCCAGTAGTATGGGGCCATTGATCGCGGGGGACACTGAAGCTTTCTTT
CDR3 protein: CASSMGPLIAGDTEAFF
clone size: .
V gene: TRBV19
J gene: TRBJ1-1
D gene: .

CDR3 DNA: TGCGCCAGCAGTGAGCGGGGTAACTACTCACCCCTCCACTTT
CDR3 protein: CASSERGNYSPLHF
clone size: once
V gene: TRBV10-2
J gene: TRBJ1-6
D gene: .

CDR3 DNA: TGTGCCAGCAGCTTAGGGGGGCGGGGAGCGGGGGCGGATACGCAGTATTTT
CDR3 protein: CASSLGGRGAGADTQYF
clone size: .
V gene: TRBV5-4
J gene: TRBJ2-3
D gene: TRBD2

CDR3 DNA: TGCGCCAGCAGCTTGGAACTAAAGAGCTACAATGAGCAGTTCTTC
CDR3 protein: CASSLELKSYNEQFF
clone size: .
V gene: TRBV5-1
J gene: TRBJ2-1
D gene: .

CDR3 DNA: TGTGCCAGCAGTGATAAAGGACTAGCGCGGTGGGGCACAGATACGCAGTATTTT
CDR3 protein: CASSDKGLARWGTDTQYF
clone size: .
V gene: TRBV6-1
J gene: TRBJ2-3
D gene: TRBD2

CDR3 DNA: TGTGCCAGCAGTGACTCAGGCAGGGGGCTTAATTCACCCCTCCACTTT
CDR3 protein: CASSDSGRGLNSPLHF
clone size: .
V gene: TRBV6-4
J gene: TRBJ1-6
D gene: TRBD1

CDR3 DNA: TGTGCCAGCAGCCCCTCCGGACAGGGATTGAACACTGAAGCTTTCTTT
CDR3 protein: CASSPSGQGLNTEAFF
clone size: few
V gene: TRBV7-9
J gene: TRBJ1-1
D gene: TRBD1

CDR3 DNA: TGTGCCAGCAGCTTAGGAGGAAGTGCTGGCAATGAGCAGTTCTTC
CDR3 protein: CASSLGGSAGNEQFF
clone size: .
V gene: TRBV7-8
J gene: TRBJ2-1
D gene: .

CDR3 DNA: TGCGCCAGCAGCTTGCGACAATTTAGGGATACGCAGTATTTT
CDR3 protein: CASSLRQFRDTQYF
clone size: .
V gene: TRBV5-1
J gene: TRBJ2-3
D gene: .

CDR3 DNA: TGTGCCAGCAGTAGACAGGGATTTGGCACTATGGTAGTCACTGAAGCTTTCTTT
CDR3 protein: CASSRQGFGTMVVTEAFF
clone size: once
V gene: TRBV27
J gene: TRBJ1-1
D gene: TRBD1

CDR3 DNA: TGTGCCAGCACCCCAGGAGAGGGACCCCTCCACTTT
CDR3 protein: CASTPGEGPLHF
clone size: few
V gene: TRBV12-3/TRBV12-4
J gene: TRBJ1-6
D gene: .

CDR3 DNA: TGTGCCAGCTCACCAGGGACAGGGGGCTATGGCTACACCTTC
CDR3 protein: CASSPGTGGYGYTF
clone size: .
V gene: TRBV18
J gene: TRBJ1-2
D gene: TRBD1

CDR3 DNA: TGCGCCAGCAGCCAAGGAAGGACAGGGGTGAACACTGAAGCTTTCTTT
CDR3 protein: CASSQGRTGVNTEAFF
clone size: .
V gene: TRBV4-1
J gene: TRBJ1-1
D gene: TRBD1

CDR3 DNA: TGTGCCAGCAGCTTGACAGGGCGCAATCAGCCCCAGCATTTT
CDR3 protein: CASSLTGRNQPQHF
clone size: .
V gene: TRBV7-8
J gene: TRBJ1-5
D gene: TRBD1

CDR3 DNA: TGTGCCATCAGGGACAGGGAACCTTCACCCCTCCACTTT
CDR3 protein: CAIRDREPSPLHF
clone size: .
V gene: TRBV10-3
J gene: TRBJ1-6
D gene: TRBD1